The 28 T cell receptor beta chains presented below share a single source sample, sequenced in a study of regulatory T cells in long-lasting Graves disease. For TCR beta, libraries came from iRepertoire HTBI primers and Arm-PCR of CDR3 regions. TCRdb fed the multiplex PCR reads into MiXCR, producing one record per CDR3 protein. The table lists hundreds of thousands of distinct CDR3 sequences, roughly a fifth of them singletons. As for time point: persistent/refractory GD, antithyroid drugs over 5 years with positive TRAb. Construction of the TCR library relied on RNA isolated from PBMCs. Source: peripheral blood mononuclear cells (PBMCs), taken when the disease was refractory, from a patient treated with antithyroid drugs. The receptors derive from a female donor with Graves disease.

A few counts support this clonotype. The V gene is TRBV19, the J gene TRBJ2-4; 8 positions agree with TRBD1. V gave up 2 bases and J gave up 0 bases; unmatched junction bases: 12. The CDR3 has 19 amino acids. Germline V CDR1 and CDR2: LNHDA, SQIVND (reference sequence). The CDR3 DNA reads as TGTGCCAGTAGTATATTTGCGGACAGGGCTGCCCTAGCCAAAAACATTCAGTACTTC. This encodes CASSIFADRAALAKNIQYF.

This clonotype was seen repeatedly, ten times or more. The chain recombines TRBV7-2 with TRBJ1-2; D perhaps matches TRBD1 (6 bases). With 4 bases removed from V and 4 bases from J, the gap between germline ends came to 10 bases. The CDR3 sequence is 13 residues long. Looked up from germline, CDR1 is SGHTA and CDR2 is FQGNSA. The CDR3 DNA reads TGTGCCAGCAGCTCGACAGGTTCCTATGGCTACACCTTC. This sequence encodes CASSSTGSYGYTF.

This clonotype was seen more than once but under ten times. The rearrangement joins TRBV7-9 to TRBJ2-7, with D perhaps TRBD2 (6 bases). Per the germline V gene, CDR1 is SEHNR and CDR2 is FQNEAQ (reference sequence). This CDR3 contains 15 residues. Trimming removed 5 bases at V and 6 bases at J, with 20 bases between. This CDR3 reads CASSRTGLQKAEQYF. In nucleotides, the CDR3 is TGTGCCAGCAGCCGCACGGGACTCCAAAAGGCCGAGCAGTACTTC.

In its sample, this clonotype was seen a few times. The gene calls are TRBV5-6 and TRBJ2-7; the D is unclear. This CDR3 is 11 amino acids long. V was trimmed by 4 bases and J by 5 bases, leaving 7 bases between them. The germline V gene encodes CDR1 SGHDT and CDR2 YYEEEE. The CDR3 region is CASSTSDEQYF. The CDR3 DNA sequence: TGTGCCAGCAGCACCTCGGACGAGCAGTACTTC.

This clonotype was counted a few times. The rearrangement links TRBV12-3 or TRBV12-4 to TRBJ1-3; D perhaps matches TRBD1 (5 bases). V shed 3 bases and J shed 3 bases, with 15 bases lying between them. CDR3 length: 16 residues. CDR3 sequence (DNA): TGTGCCAGCAGTTTTTTAGGCGGGGCTGTTGGAAACACCATATATTTT. It translates to CASSFLGGAVGNTIYF.

The chain joins TRBV12-3 or TRBV12-4 to TRBJ1-2, with D maybe TRBD1 (5 bases). V lost 5 bases and J 8 bases, leaving 12 bases between the germline ends. This CDR3 has 12 amino acids. The CDR3, as DNA: TGTGCCAGCAGTCAAGGGGTAAGAGGCTACACCTTC. As protein: CASSQGVRGYTF.

This clonotype was counted many times. The chain joins TRBV12-3 or TRBV12-4 to TRBJ2-7, with TRBD1 identical over 7 bases. The CDR3 spans 13 residues. Losses at the gene ends were 8 bases for V and 4 bases for J; bases not matched to a gene: 8. CDR3: CASGSGTVYEQYF. For the CDR3, the DNA is TGTGCCAGCGGATCCGGGACAGTTTACGAGCAGTACTTC.

This clonotype was recorded many times. The rearrangement joins TRBV28 to TRBJ2-7; 11 bases line up with TRBD1. From germline, CDR1 is MDHEN and CDR2 SYDVKM. The CDR3 totals 15 residues. Unmatched junction bases numbered 8, after V lost 6 bases and J lost 4 bases. CDR3: CASSPPDRGPYEQYF. The CDR3 DNA follows: TGTGCCAGCAGCCCCCCGGACAGGGGGCCTTACGAGCAGTACTTC.

At least ten counts were recorded for this clonotype. This sequence joins TRBV6-1 and TRBJ2-5; D ambiguous. Germline V gives CDR1 MNHNS, CDR2 SASEGT. The CDR3 totals 12 residues. Between the trimmed V and J ends, which lost 7 bases and 7 bases, there was a span of 13 bases. The CDR3 DNA follows: TGTGCCAGCACCCCCCCCCCGGGGACCCAGTACTTC. Translation: CASTPPPGTQYF.

This clonotype was seen repeatedly, ten times or more. The V call is TRBV28, the J call TRBJ1-1, with 8 bases identical to TRBD1. Unmatched junction bases numbered 5, after V lost 1 base and J lost 1 base. This CDR3 has 16 amino acids. Germline assignment: CDR1 MDHEN and CDR2 SYDVKM. The CDR3 sequence is CASSLLLRGPNTEAFF. Here the CDR3 DNA reads TGTGCCAGCAGTTTATTACTCAGGGGGCCGAACACTGAAGCTTTCTTT.

This clonotype was counted a single time. The chain employs TRBV28 and TRBJ2-3; no reliable D call. V was cut by 5 bases and J by 2 bases, with 17 bases left in between. This CDR3 contains 16 residues. Germline CDR1 reads MDHEN; CDR2 reads SYDVKM. CDR3 coding DNA: TGTGCCAGCAGTCCGCTCTCACAGACGTACACAGATACGCAGTATTTT. It is translated as CASSPLSQTYTDTQYF.

V gene TRBV5-6 combines with J gene TRBJ2-7, with TRBD2 matching 10 bases. V was pared by 4 bases and J by 6 bases, with 10 bases of the junction left unmatched. Germline CDR1 SGHDT, CDR2 YYEEEE. The CDR3 sequence is 15 residues long. The CDR3 region is CASSRDLAGVGEQYF. CDR3 in DNA: TGTGCCAGCAGCAGGGATCTAGCGGGAGTTGGCGAGCAGTACTTC.

Many counts were recorded for this clonotype. The rearrangement links TRBV6-1 to TRBJ1-4; D is unclear. Trimming took off 7 bases at V and 0 bases at J, with 9 bases between the two ends. The CDR3 consists of 14 residues. Germline assignment: CDR1 MNHNS and CDR2 SASEGT. This CDR3 is CASTPWATNEKLFF. The CDR3 DNA follows: TGTGCCAGCACCCCTTGGGCAACTAATGAAAAACTGTTTTTT.

This clonotype was recorded many times. The rearrangement uses TRBV15 and TRBJ2-5, with D perhaps matching TRBD2 (5 bases). Per the germline V gene, CDR1 is LNHNV and CDR2 is YYDKDF (reference sequence). Trimming shortened V by 2 bases and J by 5 bases, and 15 bases separated the two germline ends. The CDR3 has 15 residues. CDR3 sequence (DNA): TGTGCCACCAGCAGATCCCCAGGTCCGGGGGAGACCCAGTACTTC. It translates to CATSRSPGPGETQYF.

The rearrangement joins TRBV7-9 to TRBJ2-7; no firm D call. CDR3 size: 14 residues. V was pared by 5 bases and J by 4 bases, with 15 bases between. Per the germline V gene, CDR1 is SEHNR and CDR2 is FQNEAQ (reference sequence). The DNA of the CDR3 is TGTGCCAGCAGCCCAAAGGGTCTACAGTACGAGCAGTACTTC. Protein sequence: CASSPKGLQYEQYF. Filled out from reference TRBV7-9 and TRBJ2-7, the complete variable domain reads DTGVSQNPRHKITKRGQNVTFRCDPISEHNRLYWYRQTLGQGPEFLTYFQNEAQLEKSRLLSDRFSAERPKGSFSTLEIQRTEQGDSAMYLCASSPKGLQYEQYFGPGTRLTVT.

This clonotype was recorded a few times. The CDR3 loop reads CASSPQWEQYF. CDR3 nucleotides: TGTGCCAGCAGCCCCCAATGGGAGCAGTACTTC. V gene TRBV7-2 combines with J gene TRBJ2-7, with D unclear. This CDR3 region has 11 residues. The germline CDR1 and CDR2 sequences are SGHTA and FQGNSA. V was pared by 5 bases and J by 7 bases, with 9 bases between.

The chain uses TRBV29-1 and TRBJ2-7; 9 bases align to TRBD2. The CDR3 sequence is 13 residues long. Per the germline V gene, CDR1 is SQVTM and CDR2 is ANQGSEA. The CDR3 DNA follows: TGCGGCGGGGGGGGGGATGATGCCTACGAGCAGTACTTC. Amino acid sequence: CGGGGDDAYEQYF.

Worth noting for this clonotype: A junction end diverges from the germline sequence, so it may reflect a read error. The chain combines TRBV5-1 with TRBJ2-2; 8 bases match TRBD2. CDR3 length: 15 residues. CDR1 is SGHRS and CDR2 is YFSETQ in the germline V gene. DNA for the CDR3: TGCGCCAGCAGCTTCTCAGCGGGAGTGTTCGGGGATCTGTTTTTT. This sequence encodes CASSFSAGVFGDLFF.

The chain combines TRBV6-2 or TRBV6-3 with TRBJ2-3, with TRBD1 identical over 8 bases. The CDR3 spans 16 residues. Germline CDR1 reads MNHEY; CDR2 reads SVGEGT. V trimming: 1 base; J trimming: 5 bases; junction bases outside the gene matches: 8. CDR3 loop: CASSYFDRGVGDTQYF. As DNA, the CDR3 is TGTGCCAGCAGTTACTTTGACAGGGGAGTGGGAGATACGCAGTATTTT.

This clonotype was found a few times. A much larger clone sits a single nucleotide away, making a read error possible. The chain employs TRBV7-2 and TRBJ2-7; 8 bases are shared with TRBD1. Germline V gives CDR1 SGHTA, CDR2 FQGNSA. The CDR3 is 15 amino acids. For the CDR3, the DNA is TGTGCCAGCATAATCCACGCAGGGGGCGCCTACGAGCGGTACTTC. This translates into CASIIHAGGAYERYF. Full variable domain (rest looked up from reference TRBV7-2 and TRBJ2-7): GAGVSQSPSNKVTEKGKDVELRCDPISGHTALYWYRQSLGQGLEFLIYFQGNSAPDKSGLPSDRFSAERTGGSVSTLTIQRTQQEDSAVYLCASIIHAGGAYERYFGPGTRLTVT.

The chain couples TRBV20-1 to TRBJ2-3; TRBD1 aligns across 8 bases. The CDR3 spans 16 residues. Trimming took 5 bases from V and 2 from J; bases not matched to a gene: 12. The V gene's germline CDR1 is DFQATT and CDR2 SNEGSKA (reference sequence). DNA of the CDR3: TGCAGTGCTCCGCCCCTGACAGGGGCTATCACAGATACGCAGTATTTT. It translates to CSAPPLTGAITDTQYF.

The CDR3, as DNA: TGCGCCAGCACCCGTCCGGGAGACTACGAGCAGTACTTC. This codes for CASTRPGDYEQYF. The chain combines TRBV5-1 with TRBJ2-7, with D possibly TRBD2 on 6 matching bases. CDR1 is SGHRS, CDR2 YFSETQ, per germline. The CDR3 sequence is 13 residues long. V was shortened by 6 bases and J by 3 bases, with 13 bases between the two germline ends.

The chain recombines TRBV12-3 or TRBV12-4 with TRBJ2-1, with 8 bases matching TRBD2. This CDR3 is 14 amino acids long. Trimming removed 8 bases from V and 7 bases from J; junction bases left unmatched: 10. CDR3 residues: CASSETSAANEQFF. The CDR3 DNA reads as TGTGCCAGCTCAGAGACTAGCGCCGCAAATGAGCAGTTCTTC.

This clonotype was picked up many times. The rearrangement joins TRBV27 to TRBJ2-5; TRBD2 agrees at 10 bases. There are 15 residues in the CDR3. J lost 2 bases, V lost 10 bases, and 10 bases had no gene match. The germline gives CDR1 MNHEY, CDR2 SMNVEV (reference sequence). CDR3 residues: CATQPGLARQETQYF. CDR3 DNA sequence: TGTGCCACCCAACCGGGACTAGCGCGTCAAGAGACCCAGTACTTC.

This clonotype turned up a few times. The chain joins TRBV7-9 to TRBJ2-2, with 8 bases fitting TRBD1. Unmatched junction bases numbered 9, after V lost 5 bases and J lost 7 bases. The CDR3 extends over 15 amino acids. CDR1 and CDR2 (germline): SEHNR, FQNEAQ (reference sequence). DNA for the CDR3: TGTGCCAGCAGCCTCTCGGGACAGGCTTTCGGGGAGCTGTTTTTT. Translating gives CASSLSGQAFGELFF.

The chain links TRBV9 to TRBJ2-1, with D perhaps matching TRBD2 (6 bases). The CDR3 consists of 12 residues. Germline CDR1 is SGDLS and CDR2 is YYNGEE. V dropped 7 bases and J dropped 7 bases, with 12 bases sitting between them. The CDR3 bases are TGTGCCAGCGGGACTGGGACGAATGAGCAGTTCTTC. Translation gives CASGTGTNEQFF.

This chain links TRBV6-5 with TRBJ2-2; D is uncertain. CDR1 MNHEY and CDR2 SVGAGI come from the germline V gene. The CDR3 runs to 13 residues. V lost 4 bases and J 6 bases, leaving 9 bases between the germline ends. Here the CDR3 reads CASSSGASGELFF. The CDR3 nucleotides read TGTGCCAGCAGTTCCGGCGCATCCGGGGAGCTGTTTTTT.

The chain links TRBV20-1 to TRBJ1-5, with D tentatively TRBD1 (6 bases). Trimming removed 2 bases at V and 3 bases at J, with 23 bases between. The CDR3 is 18 residues long. Per germline, CDR1 DFQATT and CDR2 SNEGSKA (reference sequence). The CDR3 here is CSARPQTGYRVFNQPQHF. The CDR3 DNA sequence: TGCAGTGCTAGACCTCAAACAGGGTACAGAGTTTTCAATCAGCCCCAGCATTTT.